This T cell receptor beta chain was sequenced for a study of blood T cell repertoires in COVID-19. Study overall: The origin of the acute and convalescent COVID-19 samples was the United States, Italy and Spain. PBMCs, B-cell-depleted T cells, or T cells were the source of the cDNA or gDNA that made up the material.

Original methodology: Quantification of nucleated cells was approximated via reference gene primer amplification. The data were produced by immunoSEQ multiplex PCR, yet TCRdb's version contains in-frame clones alone and is incomplete. V and J calls and clone size are as listed in that table; D and trimming were resolved from the DNA. Of roughly 130,000 clones listed, around four fifths are singletons. J gave up 1 base and V 7 bases, and 7 bases lay outside the gene matches. This CDR3 has 14 amino acids. The germline V gene has CDR1 LNHDA and CDR2 SQIVND (reference sequence). The TCR originated in a man aged 40-55 years with active or convalescent COVID-19. Sequencing was performed on peripheral blood. The chain links TRBV19 to TRBJ2-7, with 7 bases fitting TRBD1. CDR3 sequence: CASKPRTGSYEQYF. As DNA, the CDR3 is TGTGCCAGTAAACCCAGGACAGGTTCCTACGAGCAGTACTTC.